Listed below are T cell receptor beta chains from one sample, sequenced in a study of cytotoxic CD8 clonotypes in ibrutinib-treated CLL. Repertoires were generated with immunoSEQ multiplex PCR, while TCRdb's copy carries only in-frame clones and drops some. The table has hundreds of thousands of clones, 75% to 85% seen once. The sample in question was PBMCs, obtained after 12 months of ibrutinib treatment. Source of these receptors: a human donor with chronic lymphocytic leukemia. The CDR3 runs from the conserved cysteine through the conserved F or W. The order of the fields is clone size, D gene, J gene, V gene, CDR3 protein, CDR3 DNA. A D gene is named only where the DNA matches it firmly. The size entry is marked missing in some rows and otherwise reads once, few, many or a size class.

once,NA,TRBJ1-2,TRBV7-8,CASSSQDGIYGYTF,TGTGCCAGCAGCTCCCAGGACGGAATCTATGGCTACACCTTC
NA,TRBD1,TRBJ1-2,TRBV28,CASSWTGHPNYGYTF,TGTGCCAGCAGTTGGACAGGGCATCCCAACTATGGCTACACCTTC
NA,NA,TRBJ2-7,TRBV6-5,CASSYSSRGYEQYF,TGTGCCAGCAGTTACTCGAGCAGGGGCTACGAGCAGTACTTC
NA,NA,TRBJ2-3,TRBV19,CASSIGVGEDTQYF,TGTGCCAGTAGTATAGGAGTAGGGGAGGATACGCAGTATTTT
NA,NA,TRBJ1-5,TRBV15,CATSRSQGGSSNQPQHF,TGTGCCACCAGCAGGAGCCAGGGAGGTTCGAGCAATCAGCCCCAGCATTTT
NA,TRBD2,TRBJ2-1,TRBV5-4,CASSLARGERGEQFF,TGTGCCAGCAGCTTGGCACGGGGGGAGAGGGGTGAGCAGTTCTTC
NA,NA,TRBJ1-2,TRBV20-1,CSATFHGYTF,TGCAGCGCTACCTTCCATGGCTACACCTTC
NA,NA,TRBJ1-5,TRBV6-1,CASSSDGPQHF,TGTGCCAGCAGTTCGGACGGGCCCCAGCATTTT
once,TRBD2,TRBJ2-5,TRBV5-1,CASSIRGTIPEETQYF,TGCGCCAGCAGCATCCGGGGGACTATACCCGAAGAGACCCAGTACTTC
NA,NA,TRBJ2-2,TRBV7-8,CASSDRVKPLRVNTGELFF,TGTGCCAGCAGCGACCGGGTCAAACCCCTAAGGGTTAACACCGGGGAGCTGTTTTTT
NA,TRBD2,TRBJ2-7,TRBV6-6,CASSLLAGAYEQYF,TGTGCCAGCAGCTTATTAGCGGGAGCCTACGAGCAGTACTTC
NA,TRBD2,TRBJ2-3,TRBV28,CASSYPAGSGIGTDTQYF,TGTGCCAGCAGCTACCCCGCGGGTAGCGGGATAGGGACAGATACGCAGTATTTT
NA,NA,TRBJ2-5,TRBV5-1,CASSPTGGTVQETQYF,TGCGCCAGCAGCCCGACAGGCGGCACGGTTCAAGAGACCCAGTACTTC
few,NA,TRBJ1-5,TRBV5-1,CASSAGTGINQPQHF,TGCGCCAGCAGCGCGGGGACCGGAATTAATCAGCCCCAGCATTTT
NA,TRBD1,TRBJ1-3,TRBV6-6,CASSYSGGSENTIYF,TGTGCCAGCAGTTATTCAGGGGGCTCGGAAAACACCATATATTTT
NA,NA,TRBJ2-5,TRBV6-1,CASKAPQETQYF,TGTGCCAGCAAGGCACCTCAAGAGACCCAGTACTTC
NA,NA,TRBJ2-1,TRBV5-1,CASSLVQGRDEQFF,TGCGCCAGCAGCTTGGTCCAGGGGCGGGATGAGCAGTTCTTC
NA,NA,TRBJ1-1,TRBV11-2,CASSIRQVGTEAFF,TGTGCCAGCAGCATCAGACAGGTTGGAACTGAAGCTTTCTTT
NA,TRBD1,TRBJ1-3,TRBV7-9,CASSLRGLGNTIYF,TGTGCCAGCAGCTTGAGGGGGCTTGGAAACACCATATATTTT
once,TRBD1,TRBJ2-5,TRBV29-1,CSVDGNRGRETQYF,TGCAGCGTTGACGGGAACAGGGGGAGAGAGACCCAGTACTTC
few,NA,TRBJ1-1,TRBV6-1,CGTEGVVDGAFF,TGTGGCACTGAGGGGGTCGTGGATGGAGCTTTCTTT
NA,TRBD2,TRBJ2-7,TRBV19,CASSIGTASGRDEQYF,TGTGCCAGTAGTATTGGTACGGCTAGCGGGAGGGACGAGCAGTACTTC
NA,NA,TRBJ2-1,TRBV4-2,CASSPYEGVDEQFF,TGTGCCAGCAGCCCATACGAGGGGGTTGATGAGCAGTTCTTC